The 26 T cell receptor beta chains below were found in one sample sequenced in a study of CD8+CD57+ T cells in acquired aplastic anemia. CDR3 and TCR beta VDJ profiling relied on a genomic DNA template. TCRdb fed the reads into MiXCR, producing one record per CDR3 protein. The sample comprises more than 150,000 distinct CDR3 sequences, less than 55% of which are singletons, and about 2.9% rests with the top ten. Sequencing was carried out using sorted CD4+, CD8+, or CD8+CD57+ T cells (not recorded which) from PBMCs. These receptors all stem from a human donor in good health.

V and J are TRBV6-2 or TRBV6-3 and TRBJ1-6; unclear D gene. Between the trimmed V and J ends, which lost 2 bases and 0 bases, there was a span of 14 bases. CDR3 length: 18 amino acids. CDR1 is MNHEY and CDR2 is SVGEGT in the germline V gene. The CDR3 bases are TGTGCCAGCAGTTACCGCCCATCCAGTTTCTCCTATAATTCACCCCTCCACTTT. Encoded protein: CASSYRPSSFSYNSPLHF.

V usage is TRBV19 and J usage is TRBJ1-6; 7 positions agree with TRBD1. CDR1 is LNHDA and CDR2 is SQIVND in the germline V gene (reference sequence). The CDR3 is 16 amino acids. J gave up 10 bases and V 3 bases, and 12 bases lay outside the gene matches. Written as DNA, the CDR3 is TGTGCCAGTAGTATGGGCCCGGCAGGGGGTCACTCACCCCTCCACTTT. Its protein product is CASSMGPAGGHSPLHF. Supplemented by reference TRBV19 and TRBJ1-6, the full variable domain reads DGGITQSPKYLFRKEGQNVTLSCEQNLNHDAMYWYRQDPGQGLRLIYYSQIVNDFQKGDIAEGYSVSREKKESFPLTVTSAQKNPTAFYLCASSMGPAGGHSPLHFGNGTRLTVT.

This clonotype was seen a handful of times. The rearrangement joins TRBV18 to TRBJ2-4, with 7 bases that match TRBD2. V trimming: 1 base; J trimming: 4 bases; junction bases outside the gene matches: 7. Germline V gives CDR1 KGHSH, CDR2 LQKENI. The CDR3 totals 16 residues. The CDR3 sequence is CASSPLSNSGKNIQYF. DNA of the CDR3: TGTGCCAGCTCACCACTTTCTAATAGCGGGAAAAACATTCAGTACTTC.

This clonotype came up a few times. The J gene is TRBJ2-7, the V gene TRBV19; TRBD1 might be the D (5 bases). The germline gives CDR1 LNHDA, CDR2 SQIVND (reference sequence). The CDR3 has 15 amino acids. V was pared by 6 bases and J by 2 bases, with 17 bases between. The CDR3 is CASRFAQGRTYEQYF. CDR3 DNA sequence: TGTGCCAGTAGATTTGCCCAGGGCAGGACCTACGAGCAGTACTTC.

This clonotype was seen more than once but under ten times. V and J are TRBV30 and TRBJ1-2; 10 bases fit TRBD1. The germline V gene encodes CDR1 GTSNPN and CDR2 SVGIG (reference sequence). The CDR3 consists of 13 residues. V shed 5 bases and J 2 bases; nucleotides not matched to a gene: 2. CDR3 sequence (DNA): TGTGCCTGGTCGGGACAGGGGAACTATGGCTACACCTTC. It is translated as CAWSGQGNYGYTF. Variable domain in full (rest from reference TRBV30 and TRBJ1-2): SQTIHQWPATLVQPVGSPLSLECTVEGTSNPNLYWYRQAAGRGLQLLFYSVGIGQISSEVPQNLSASRPQDRQFILSSKKLLLSDSGFYLCAWSGQGNYGYTFGSGTRLTVV.

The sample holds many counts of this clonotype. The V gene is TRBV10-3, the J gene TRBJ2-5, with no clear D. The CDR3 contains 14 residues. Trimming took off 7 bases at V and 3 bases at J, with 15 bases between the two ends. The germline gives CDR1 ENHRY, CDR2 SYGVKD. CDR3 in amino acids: CAIKQRASEETQYF. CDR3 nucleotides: TGTGCCATCAAGCAACGGGCTTCCGAAGAGACCCAGTACTTC.

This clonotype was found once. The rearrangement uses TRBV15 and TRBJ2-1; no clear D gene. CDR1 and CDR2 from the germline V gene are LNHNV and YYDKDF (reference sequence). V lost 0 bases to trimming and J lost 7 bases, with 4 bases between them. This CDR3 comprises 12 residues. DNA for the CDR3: TGTGCCACCAGCAGAGATATAAATGAGCAGTTCTTC. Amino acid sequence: CATSRDINEQFF. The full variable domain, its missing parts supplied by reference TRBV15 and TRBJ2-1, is DAMVIQNPRYQVTQFGKPVTLSCSQTLNHNVMYWYQQKSSQAPKLLFHYYDKDFNNEADTPDNFQSRRPNTSFCFLDIRSPGLGDTAMYLCATSRDINEQFFGPGTRLTVL.

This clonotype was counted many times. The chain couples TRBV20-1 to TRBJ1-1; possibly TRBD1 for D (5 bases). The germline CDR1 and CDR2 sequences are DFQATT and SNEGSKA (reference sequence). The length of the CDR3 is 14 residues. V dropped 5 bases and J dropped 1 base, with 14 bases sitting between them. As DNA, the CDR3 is TGCAGTGCTCCTCAAGGGACCGCGAACACTGAAGCTTTCTTT. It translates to CSAPQGTANTEAFF.

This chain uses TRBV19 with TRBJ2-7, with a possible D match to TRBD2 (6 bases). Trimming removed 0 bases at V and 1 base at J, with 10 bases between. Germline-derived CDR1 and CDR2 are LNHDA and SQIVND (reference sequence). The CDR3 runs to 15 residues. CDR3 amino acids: CASSIDPGTSYEQYF. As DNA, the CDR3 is TGTGCCAGTAGTATAGATCCCGGGACTTCCTACGAGCAGTACTTC. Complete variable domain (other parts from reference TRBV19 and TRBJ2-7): DGGITQSPKYLFRKEGQNVTLSCEQNLNHDAMYWYRQDPGQGLRLIYYSQIVNDFQKGDIAEGYSVSREKKESFPLTVTSAQKNPTAFYLCASSIDPGTSYEQYFGPGTRLTVT.

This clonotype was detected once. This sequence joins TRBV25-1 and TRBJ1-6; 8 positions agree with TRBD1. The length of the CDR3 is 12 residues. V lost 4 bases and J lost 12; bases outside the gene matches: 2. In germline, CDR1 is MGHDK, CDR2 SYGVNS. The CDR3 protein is CASSVTGGPLHF. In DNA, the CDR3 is TGTGCCAGCAGTGTTACAGGGGGACCCCTCCACTTT.

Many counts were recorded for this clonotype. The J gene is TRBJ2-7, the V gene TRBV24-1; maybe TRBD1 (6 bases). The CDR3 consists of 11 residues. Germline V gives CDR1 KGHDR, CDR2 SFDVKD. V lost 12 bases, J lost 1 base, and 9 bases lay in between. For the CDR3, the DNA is TGTGCCGTCGGACAGTCCTACGAGCAGTACTTC. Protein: CAVGQSYEQYF.

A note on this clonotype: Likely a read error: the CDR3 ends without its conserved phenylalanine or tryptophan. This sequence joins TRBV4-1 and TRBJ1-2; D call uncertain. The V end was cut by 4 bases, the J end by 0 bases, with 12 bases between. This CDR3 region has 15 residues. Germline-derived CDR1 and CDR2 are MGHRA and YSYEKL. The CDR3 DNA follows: TGCGCCAGCAGCCCTCTCTCGTTTCCTAACTATGGCTACACCGTC. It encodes CASSPLSFPNYGYTV.

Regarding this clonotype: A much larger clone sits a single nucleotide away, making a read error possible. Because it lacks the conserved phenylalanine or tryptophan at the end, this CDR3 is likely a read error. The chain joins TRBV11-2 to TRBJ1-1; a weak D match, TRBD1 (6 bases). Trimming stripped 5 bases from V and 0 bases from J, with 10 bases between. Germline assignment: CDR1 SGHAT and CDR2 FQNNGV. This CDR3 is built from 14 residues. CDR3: CASSVDRLNTEAFS. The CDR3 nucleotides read TGTGCCAGCAGCGTCGACAGGTTGAACACTGAAGCTTTCTCT.

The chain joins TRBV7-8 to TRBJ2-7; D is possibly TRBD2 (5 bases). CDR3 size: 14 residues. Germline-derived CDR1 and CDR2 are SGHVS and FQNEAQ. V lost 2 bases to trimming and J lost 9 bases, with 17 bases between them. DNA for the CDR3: TGTGCCAGCAGCTTACCCATTGATGCGGGCAGGCAGTACTTC. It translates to CASSLPIDAGRQYF.

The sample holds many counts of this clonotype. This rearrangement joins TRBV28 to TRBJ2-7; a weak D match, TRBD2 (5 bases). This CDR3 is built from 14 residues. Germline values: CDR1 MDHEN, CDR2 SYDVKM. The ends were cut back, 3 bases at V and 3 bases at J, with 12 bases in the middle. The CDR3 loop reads CASSFSPTNYEQYF. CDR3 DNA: TGTGCCAGCAGTTTTTCCCCGACTAACTACGAGCAGTACTTC. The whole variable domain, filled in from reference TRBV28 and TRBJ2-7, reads DVKVTQSSRYLVKRTGEKVFLECVQDMDHENMFWYRQDPGLGLRLIYFSYDVKMKEKGDIPEGYSVSREKKERFSLILESASTNQTSMYLCASSFSPTNYEQYFGPGTRLTVT.

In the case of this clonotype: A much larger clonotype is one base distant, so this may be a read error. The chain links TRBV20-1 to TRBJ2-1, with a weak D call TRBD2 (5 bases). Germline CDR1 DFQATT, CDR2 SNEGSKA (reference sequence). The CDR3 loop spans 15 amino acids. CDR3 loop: CSTRERRLRYNEQFF. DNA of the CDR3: TGCAGTACTAGAGAGCGCAGGCTTAGATACAATGAGCAGTTCTTC.

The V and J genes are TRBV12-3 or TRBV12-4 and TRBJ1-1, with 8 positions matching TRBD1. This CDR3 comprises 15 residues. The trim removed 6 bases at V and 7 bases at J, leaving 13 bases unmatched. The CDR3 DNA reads TGTGCCAGCAGCCGCCGACAGGGGAAGGGAGTTGAAGCTTTCTTT. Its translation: CASSRRQGKGVEAFF.

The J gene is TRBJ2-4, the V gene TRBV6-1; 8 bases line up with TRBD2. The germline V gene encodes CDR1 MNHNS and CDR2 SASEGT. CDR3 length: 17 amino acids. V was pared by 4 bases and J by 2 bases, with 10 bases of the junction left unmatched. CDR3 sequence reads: CASSATGGGVTKNIQYF. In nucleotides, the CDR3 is TGTGCCAGCAGTGCGACGGGGGGGGGCGTAACCAAAAACATTCAGTACTTC.

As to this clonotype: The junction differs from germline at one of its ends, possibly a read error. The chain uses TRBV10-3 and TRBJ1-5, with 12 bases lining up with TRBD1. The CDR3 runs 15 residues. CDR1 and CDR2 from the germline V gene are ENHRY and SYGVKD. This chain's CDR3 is CASSGGTGGAEPQHF. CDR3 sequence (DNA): TGTGCCAGCAGTGGCGGGACAGGGGGCGCGGAGCCCCAGCATTTT.

CDR3 coding DNA: TGCAGCGTTGTCGTTACAGGGAGGGAGGGCTACACCTTC. Translated: CSVVVTGREGYTF. The chain employs TRBV29-1 and TRBJ1-2; maybe TRBD1 (6 bases). Trimming pared 4 bases from V and 8 bases from J, leaving 17 bases between. The CDR3 is 13 residues long. CDR1 and CDR2 (germline): SQVTM, ANQGSEA.

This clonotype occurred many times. The CDR3 spells CASSILSRGSGTEAFF. The CDR3 coding sequence is TGTGCCAGTAGTATATTGTCGAGGGGATCCGGCACTGAAGCTTTCTTT. This rearrangement joins TRBV19 to TRBJ1-1; the D gene is possibly TRBD1 (5 bases). Trimming shortened V by 2 bases and J by 4 bases, and 17 bases separated the two germline ends. The germline V gene encodes CDR1 LNHDA and CDR2 SQIVND (reference sequence). The CDR3 covers 16 residues.

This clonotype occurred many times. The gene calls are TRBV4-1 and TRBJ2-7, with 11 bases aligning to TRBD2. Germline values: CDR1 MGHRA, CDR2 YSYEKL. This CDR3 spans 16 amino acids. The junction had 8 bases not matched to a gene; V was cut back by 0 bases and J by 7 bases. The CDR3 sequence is CASSQDLRLAGREQYF. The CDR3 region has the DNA TGCGCCAGCAGCCAAGATTTAAGACTAGCGGGACGAGAGCAGTACTTC.

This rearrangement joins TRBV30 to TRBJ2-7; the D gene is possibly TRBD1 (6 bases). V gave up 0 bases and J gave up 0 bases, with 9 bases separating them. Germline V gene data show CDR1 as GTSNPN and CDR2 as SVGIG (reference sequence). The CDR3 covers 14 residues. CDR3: CAWSVQDSSYEQYF. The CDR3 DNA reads TGTGCCTGGAGTGTACAGGACAGCTCCTACGAGCAGTACTTC.

CDR3: CAISGQDEQYF. CDR3 coding DNA: TGTGCCATCAGCGGCCAAGACGAGCAGTACTTC. The J gene is TRBJ2-7, the V gene TRBV10-3, with D hard to call. The V gene lost 6 bases and the J gene lost 5 bases, with 8 bases spanning the gap. Looked up from germline, CDR1 is ENHRY and CDR2 is SYGVKD. The CDR3 contains 11 residues.

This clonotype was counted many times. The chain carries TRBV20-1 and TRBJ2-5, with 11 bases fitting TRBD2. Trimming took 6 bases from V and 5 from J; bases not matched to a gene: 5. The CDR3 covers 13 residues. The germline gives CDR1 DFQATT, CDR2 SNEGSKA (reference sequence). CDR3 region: CSAPLAGGETQYF. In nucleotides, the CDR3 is TGCAGTGCCCCCTTAGCGGGAGGGGAGACCCAGTACTTC.

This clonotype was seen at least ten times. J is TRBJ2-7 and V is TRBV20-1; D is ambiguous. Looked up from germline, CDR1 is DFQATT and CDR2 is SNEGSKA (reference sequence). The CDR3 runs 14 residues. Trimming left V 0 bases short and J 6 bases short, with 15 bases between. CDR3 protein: CSARDTSRFREQYF. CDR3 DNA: TGCAGTGCTAGAGATACCAGCCGCTTTCGCGAGCAGTACTTC.